Listed below are T cell receptor beta chains from one sample, sequenced in a study of T cells in Graves' hyperthyroidism and ophthalmopathy. TCRdb itself ran the multiplex PCR reads through MiXCR, one entry per CDR3 protein. The sample includes 330,000 or so distinct CDR3 sequences, 15% to 20% seen only once; the top ten take around 15%. The sample taken for sequencing was blood. The origin of the receptors is a woman between 35 and 50 years old with Graves' ophthalmopathy. CDR3s include the opening cysteine and the closing phenylalanine or tryptophan. Each record gives: CDR3 protein, clone size, V gene, J gene, CDR3 length. Not every row has a clone size; where given, it reads once, few, many or a size class.

CASSLGREVGYTF	many	TRBV28	TRBJ1-2	13
CASSLQAPGTGPYF	many	TRBV4-1	TRBJ2-7	14
CASSYSDRNTGELFF	.	TRBV28	TRBJ2-2	15
CASSQGGAETYEQYF	many	TRBV11-2	TRBJ2-7	15
CASSALTTTRVGATEAFF	many	TRBV25-1	TRBJ1-1	18
CASRQGLAVSYERYF	.	TRBV5-1	TRBJ2-7	15
CATSSGNGGETQYF	many	TRBV15	TRBJ2-5	14
CSASRTHNQETQYF	many	TRBV20-1	TRBJ2-5	14
CASSLRGNEAFF	many	TRBV27	TRBJ1-1	12
CASSLTAEQFF	many	TRBV12-3/TRBV12-4	TRBJ2-1	11
CASSPTVSFTGELFF	.	TRBV11-2	TRBJ2-2	15